Each of the 17 T cell receptor beta chains below was sequenced from the same sample in a study of cytomegalovirus exposure and HLA in healthy donors. The PCR had 60 Vbeta and 13 Jbeta primers. Profiled with immunoSEQ multiplex PCR; TCRdb holds only in-frame clones, not every one. The sample's table shows more than 75,000 clones. The sample comprised PBMCs. These receptors originate from a man in his fifties in good health and CMV-seropositive.

The rearrangement links TRBV28 to TRBJ2-3, with D perhaps matching TRBD2 (5 bases). Germline CDR1 and CDR2: MDHEN and SYDVKM. The germline V and J ends were trimmed by 5 bases and 1 base, with 13 bases remaining between them. This CDR3 comprises 15 residues. Written as DNA, the CDR3 is TGTGCCAGCAGTCCAGCGGTAAGAGGCACAGATACGCAGTATTTT. Amino acids: CASSPAVRGTDTQYF.

The chain links TRBV30 to TRBJ1-1; unclear D gene. CDR1 and CDR2 (germline): GTSNPN, SVGIG (reference sequence). CDR3 size: 12 residues. The germline V and J ends were trimmed by 7 bases and 6 bases, with 15 bases remaining between them. This CDR3 reads CASYAGNSEAFF. As DNA, the CDR3 is TGTGCCTCTTACGCGGGAAACTCTGAAGCTTTCTTT.

The chain is built from TRBV19 and TRBJ2-1, with 7 bases identical to TRBD2. Germline CDR1 and CDR2: LNHDA and SQIVND (reference sequence). V lost 3 bases, J lost 8 bases, and 10 bases stayed unmatched. The CDR3 consists of 15 residues. In DNA form, the CDR3 reads TGTGCCAGTAGTATGAACTGGGAGGGGAGGCATGAGCAGTTCTTC. Its translation is CASSMNWEGRHEQFF.

The chain carries TRBV14 and TRBJ2-7, with 7 bases aligning to TRBD1. The CDR3 is 14 amino acids. Per germline, CDR1 SGHDN and CDR2 FVKESK. The trim removed 8 bases at V and 2 bases at J, leaving 9 bases unmatched. The CDR3 reads CASPARGWTYEQYV. The CDR3 coding sequence is TGTGCCAGCCCTGCCAGGGGGTGGACCTACGAGCAGTACGTC.

V usage is TRBV4-2 and J usage is TRBJ2-3, with TRBD2 matching 13 bases. The length of the CDR3 is 18 residues. Looked up from germline, CDR1 is LGHNA and CDR2 is YNFKEQ. With 1 base clipped from V and 3 bases from J, the junction kept 7 bases outside the gene matches. The CDR3 protein is CASSQGFRTSGRTDTQYF. The CDR3 bases are TGTGCCAGCAGCCAAGGGTTCCGGACTAGCGGGAGAACAGATACGCAGTATTTT.

This chain joins TRBV5-1 and TRBJ2-6, with D tentatively TRBD2 (6 bases). This CDR3 is 16 amino acids long. CDR1 and CDR2 (germline): SGHRS, YFSETQ. Trimming pared 7 bases from V and 0 bases from J, leaving 14 bases between. CDR3 sequence (DNA): TGCGCCAGCGGGGTCAGACTAGACTCTGGGGCCAACGTCCTGACTTTC. This translates into CASGVRLDSGANVLTF.

J is TRBJ1-1 and V is TRBV5-5, with 8 positions matching TRBD1. This CDR3 is 13 amino acids long. CDR1 is SGHKS, CDR2 YYEKEE, per germline (reference sequence). V trimming: 4 bases; J trimming: 6 bases; junction bases outside the gene matches: 5. CDR3 sequence (DNA): TGTGCCAGCAGCCTCACAGGGGGTGCTGAAGCTTTCTTT. Translating it yields CASSLTGGAEAFF.

The chain employs TRBV4-3 and TRBJ2-1; 7 nucleotides line up with TRBD2. This CDR3 has 15 amino acids. Per the germline V gene, CDR1 is LGHNA and CDR2 is YSLEER. The V gene end was trimmed by 1 base and the J gene end by 5 bases; junction bases not matched to a gene: 5. The chain's CDR3 is CASSQAASGNNEQFF. For the CDR3, the DNA is TGCGCCAGCAGCCAAGCGGCTAGCGGCAACAATGAGCAGTTCTTC.

This sequence joins TRBV5-1 and TRBJ2-2, with 10 bases matching TRBD2. Trimming removed 6 bases from V and 5 bases from J; junction bases left unmatched: 25. Germline V lookup: CDR1 SGHRS, CDR2 YFSETQ. This CDR3 has 21 residues. The CDR3 loop reads CASTKGIRGLASGEWTGELFF. The CDR3 region has the DNA TGCGCCAGCACCAAAGGAATCCGGGGACTAGCGTCAGGAGAATGGACCGGGGAGCTGTTTTTT.

In DNA form, the CDR3 reads TGTGCCTGGGGGAGGTCTAATGAAAAACTGTTTTTT. Protein sequence: CAWGRSNEKLFF. The J gene is TRBJ1-4, the V gene TRBV30; D not resolved. This CDR3 region has 12 residues. V was shortened by 5 bases and J by 3 bases, with 7 bases between the two germline ends. Germline-derived CDR1 and CDR2 are GTSNPN and SVGIG (reference sequence).

CDR3 residues: CASRPLRLTSGRGEQFF. In nucleotides, the CDR3 is TGCGCCAGCAGACCGCTTCGCCTGACTAGCGGGAGAGGCGAGCAGTTCTTC. The genes are TRBV4-1 and TRBJ2-1; 12 positions match TRBD2. The germline V gene has CDR1 MGHRA and CDR2 YSYEKL. Trimming at V came to 6 bases and at J to 10 bases, leaving 16 bases not matched to a gene. The CDR3 runs 17 residues.

The gene calls are TRBV9 and TRBJ1-2, with TRBD1 identical over 8 bases. This CDR3 comprises 14 residues. The germline gives CDR1 SGDLS, CDR2 YYNGEE. V trimming: 2 bases; J trimming: 4 bases; junction bases outside the gene matches: 4. CDR3 protein: CASSVTGGSYGYTF. The CDR3 bases are TGTGCCAGCAGCGTTACAGGGGGAAGCTATGGCTACACCTTC. The variable domain in full, with the rest retrieved from reference TRBV9 and TRBJ1-2, is DSGVTQTPKHLITATGQRVTLRCSPRSGDLSVYWYQQSLDQGLQFLIQYYNGEERAKGNILERFSAQQFPDLHSELNLSSLELGDSALYFCASSVTGGSYGYTFGSGTRLTVV.

The rearrangement uses TRBV7-2 and TRBJ2-7; 10 bases are shared with TRBD2. The CDR3 covers 15 residues. In germline, CDR1 is SGHTA, CDR2 FQGNSA. The V segment lost 8 bases and the J segment 6 bases; nucleotides outside the gene matches: 13. CDR3 protein: CASGLAGASPLEQYF. The CDR3 DNA reads TGTGCCAGCGGGCTAGCGGGAGCCTCACCCCTCGAGCAGTACTTC. Based on the CDR3 plus reference TRBV7-2 and TRBJ2-7, the full variable domain is GAGVSQSPSNKVTEKGKDVELRCDPISGHTALYWYRQSLGQGLEFLIYFQGNSAPDKSGLPSDRFSAERTGGSVSTLTIQRTQQEDSAVYLCASGLAGASPLEQYFGPGTRLTVT.

Points on this clone: At one end the junction does not follow the germline gene, possibly because of a read error. This chain joins TRBV6-5 and TRBJ2-1, with TRBD2 matching over 12 bases. Germline CDR1 and CDR2: MNHEY and SVGAGI. This CDR3 contains 15 residues. This CDR3 reads CTSSSRTSGINEQFF. CDR3 coding DNA: TGTACCAGCAGTTCTCGGACTAGCGGGATCAATGAGCAGTTCTTC.

The CDR3 DNA reads as TGTGCCAGCAGTGGTCAGACAGGAGCTAACTATGGCTACACCTTC. Its translation: CASSGQTGANYGYTF. The chain recombines TRBV25-1 with TRBJ1-2, with D tentatively TRBD1 (6 bases). Trimming took 4 bases from V and 0 from J, leaving 12 bases between them. This CDR3 has 15 residues. Looked up from germline, CDR1 is MGHDK and CDR2 is SYGVNS.

To note about this clone: The sample contains more than one DNA sequence encoding this CDR3. The V and J genes are TRBV19 and TRBJ1-1; possible D gene TRBD1, 6 bases. Trimming pared 4 bases from V and 0 bases from J, leaving 9 bases between. Germline V gives CDR1 LNHDA, CDR2 SQIVND (reference sequence). The CDR3 is 14 amino acids. The CDR3 loop reads CASSRQVMNTEAFF. For the CDR3, the DNA is TGTGCCAGTAGTAGACAGGTAATGAACACTGAAGCTTTCTTT.

This chain links TRBV7-9 with TRBJ1-2; D is perhaps TRBD1 (6 bases). The V gene lost 2 bases and the J gene lost 0 bases, with 13 bases spanning the gap. The CDR3 is 16 amino acids. Germline assignment: CDR1 SEHNR and CDR2 FQNEAQ (reference sequence). CDR3 amino acids: CASSLPWTEPNYGYTF. CDR3 in DNA: TGTGCCAGCAGCTTACCTTGGACAGAGCCTAACTATGGCTACACCTTC. The variable domain in full, completed from reference TRBV7-9 and TRBJ1-2, reads DTGVSQNPRHKITKRGQNVTFRCDPISEHNRLYWYRQTLGQGPEFLTYFQNEAQLEKSRLLSDRFSAERPKGSFSTLEIQRTEQGDSAMYLCASSLPWTEPNYGYTFGSGTRLTVV.